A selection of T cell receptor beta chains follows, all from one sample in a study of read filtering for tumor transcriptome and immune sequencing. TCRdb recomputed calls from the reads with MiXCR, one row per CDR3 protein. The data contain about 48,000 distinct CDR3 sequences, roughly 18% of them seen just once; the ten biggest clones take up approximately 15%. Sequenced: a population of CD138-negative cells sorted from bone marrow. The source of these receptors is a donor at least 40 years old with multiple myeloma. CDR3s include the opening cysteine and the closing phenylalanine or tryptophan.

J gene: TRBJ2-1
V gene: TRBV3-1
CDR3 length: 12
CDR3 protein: CASSQGIVEQFF

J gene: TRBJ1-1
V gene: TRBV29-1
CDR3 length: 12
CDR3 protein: CSVTKGNTEAFF

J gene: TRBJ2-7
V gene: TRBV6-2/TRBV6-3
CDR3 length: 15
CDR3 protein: CASSDTGHSPYEQYF

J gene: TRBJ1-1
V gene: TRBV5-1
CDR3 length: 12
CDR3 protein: CASSFQNTEAFF

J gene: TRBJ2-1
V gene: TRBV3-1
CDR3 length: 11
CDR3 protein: CVVSSYNEQFF

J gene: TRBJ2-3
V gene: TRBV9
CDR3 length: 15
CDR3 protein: CASGRSSGRSDTQYF

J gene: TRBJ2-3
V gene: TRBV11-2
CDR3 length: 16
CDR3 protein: CASRFPGTGGTDTQYF

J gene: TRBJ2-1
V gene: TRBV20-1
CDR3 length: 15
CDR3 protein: CSAHQTRGYYNEQFF

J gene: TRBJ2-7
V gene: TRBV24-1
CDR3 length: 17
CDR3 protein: CVTSDSGASGVTYEQYF

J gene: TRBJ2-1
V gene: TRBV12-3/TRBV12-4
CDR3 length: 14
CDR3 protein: CASSFSGNSNEQFF

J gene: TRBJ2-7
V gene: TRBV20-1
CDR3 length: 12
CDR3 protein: CSGRAPIGEQYF

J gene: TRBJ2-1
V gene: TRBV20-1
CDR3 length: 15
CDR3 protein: CSAIRLSASYNEQFF

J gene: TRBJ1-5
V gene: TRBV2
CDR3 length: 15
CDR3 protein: CASSEARSGNQPRHF

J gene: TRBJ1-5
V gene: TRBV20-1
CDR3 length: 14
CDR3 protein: CSARSYSGEGAQHF

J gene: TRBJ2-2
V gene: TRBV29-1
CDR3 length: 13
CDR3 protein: CSVVWGGAGELFF

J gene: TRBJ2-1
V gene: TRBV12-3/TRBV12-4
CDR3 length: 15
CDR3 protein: CASKTGTSGYHEQFF

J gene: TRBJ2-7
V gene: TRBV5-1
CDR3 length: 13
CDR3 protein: CASSLGTPYEQYF

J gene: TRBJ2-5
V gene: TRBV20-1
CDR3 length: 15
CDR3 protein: CSVNHRAEIIETQYF

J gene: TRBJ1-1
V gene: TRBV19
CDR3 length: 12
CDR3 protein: CASSMLGGEAFF

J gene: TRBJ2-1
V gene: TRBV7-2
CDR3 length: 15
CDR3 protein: CASCSLGAIYNEQFF

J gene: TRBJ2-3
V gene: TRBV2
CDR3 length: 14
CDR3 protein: CASNQDRGEDTQYF

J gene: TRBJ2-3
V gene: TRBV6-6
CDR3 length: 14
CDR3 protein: CASSHASGTDTQYF

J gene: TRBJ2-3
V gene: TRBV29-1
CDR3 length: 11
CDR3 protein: CSVDRSDTQYF

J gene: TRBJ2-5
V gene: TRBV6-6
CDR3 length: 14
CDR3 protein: CASSYGGVLETQYF

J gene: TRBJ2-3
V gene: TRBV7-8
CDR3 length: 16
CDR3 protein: CASSAGTSGITDTQYF

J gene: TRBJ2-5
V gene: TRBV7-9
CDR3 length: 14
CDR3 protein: CASTPGGAQETQYF

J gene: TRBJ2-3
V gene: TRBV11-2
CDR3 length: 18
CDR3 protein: CASSPGGGVAGPTDTQYF

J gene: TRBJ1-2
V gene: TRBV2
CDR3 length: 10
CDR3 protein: CASSDSSSLF